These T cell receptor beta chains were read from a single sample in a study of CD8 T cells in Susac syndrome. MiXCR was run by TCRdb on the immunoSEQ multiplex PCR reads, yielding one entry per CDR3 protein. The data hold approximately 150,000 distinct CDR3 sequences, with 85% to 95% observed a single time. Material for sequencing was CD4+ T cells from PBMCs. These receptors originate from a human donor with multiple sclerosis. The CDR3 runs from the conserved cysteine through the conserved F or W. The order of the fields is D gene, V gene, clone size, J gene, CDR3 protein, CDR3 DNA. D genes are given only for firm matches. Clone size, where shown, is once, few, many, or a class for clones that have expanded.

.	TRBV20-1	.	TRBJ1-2	CSVEPPGEYGYTF	TGCAGTGTTGAACCCCCAGGGGAATATGGCTACACCTTC
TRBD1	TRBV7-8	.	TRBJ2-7	CASSLAGTGTYEQYF	TGTGCCAGCAGCTTAGCGGGGACAGGAACCTACGAGCAGTACTTC
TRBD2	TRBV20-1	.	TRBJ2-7	CSARDLMGTSGGRGFHEQYF	TGCAGTGCTAGAGATTTGATGGGGACTAGCGGGGGTCGCGGGTTCCACGAGCAGTACTTC
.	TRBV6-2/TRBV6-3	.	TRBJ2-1	CASSSTGRQFF	TGTGCCAGCAGTTCAACAGGAAGACAGTTCTTC
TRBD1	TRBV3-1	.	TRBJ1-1	CASSPRDRVAEAFF	TGTGCCAGCAGCCCCCGGGACAGGGTTGCTGAAGCTTTCTTT
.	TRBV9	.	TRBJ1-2	CASSVDPDGSNYGYTF	TGTGCCAGCAGCGTAGATCCCGACGGGTCTAACTATGGCTACACCTTC
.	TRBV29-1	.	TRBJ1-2	CSGRGDDGYTF	TGCAGCGGGAGGGGAGATGATGGCTACACCTTC
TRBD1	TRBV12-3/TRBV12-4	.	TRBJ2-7	CASSLGQGALGAQYF	TGTGCCAGCAGTTTAGGGCAGGGGGCCCTCGGGGCGCAGTACTTC
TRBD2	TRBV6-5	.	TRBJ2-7	CASSYPGLGAYEQYF	TGTGCCAGCAGTTACCCGGGACTAGGGGCCTACGAGCAGTACTTC
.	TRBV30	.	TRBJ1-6	CAWKGSRYNSPLHF	TGTGCCTGGAAGGGATCGAGATATAATTCACCCCTCCACTTT
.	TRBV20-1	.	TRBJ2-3	CSARDWARLEAQYF	TGCAGTGCTAGAGATTGGGCCAGGCTAGAGGCGCAGTATTTT
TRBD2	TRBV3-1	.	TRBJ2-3	CASSRGLAGVTDTQYF	TGTGCCAGCAGCCGAGGACTAGCGGGGGTCACAGATACGCAGTATTTT
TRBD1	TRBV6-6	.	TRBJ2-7	CASSSPGTAHYEQYF	TGTGCCAGCAGTTCCCCCGGGACAGCCCACTACGAGCAGTACTTC
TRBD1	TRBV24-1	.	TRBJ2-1	CATSDWLRQGNEQFF	TGTGCCACCAGTGATTGGCTACGACAGGGAAATGAGCAGTTCTTC
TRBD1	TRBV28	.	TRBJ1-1	CASSPGGPNTEAFF	TGTGCCAGCAGTCCAGGGGGGCCGAACACTGAAGCTTTCTTT
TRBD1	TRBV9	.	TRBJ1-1	CASSPRQGGNTEAFF	TGTGCCAGCAGCCCCCGACAGGGAGGGAACACTGAAGCTTTCTTT
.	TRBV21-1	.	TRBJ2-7	CASSKWGGSSYEQYF	TGTGCCAGCAGCAAATGGGGCGGGAGCTCCTACGAGCAGTACTTC
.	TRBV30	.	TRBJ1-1	CAWSADTGMNTEAFF	TGTGCCTGGAGTGCCGACACAGGGATGAACACTGAAGCTTTCTTT
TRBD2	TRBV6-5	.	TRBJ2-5	CASSYSVLAGVETQYF	TGTGCCAGCAGTTACTCAGTCCTAGCGGGAGTGGAGACCCAGTACTTC
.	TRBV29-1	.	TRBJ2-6	CSVAGRVRGANVLTF	TGCAGCGTTGCGGGCAGGGTAAGGGGGGCCAACGTCCTGACTTTC
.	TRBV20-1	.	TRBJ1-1	CSARARLGLNTEAFF	TGCAGTGCTAGGGCACGACTCGGTCTGAACACTGAAGCTTTCTTT
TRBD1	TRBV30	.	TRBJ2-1	CAWSGGTGSYNEQFF	TGTGCCTGGAGTGGAGGGACAGGGTCTTACAATGAGCAGTTCTTC
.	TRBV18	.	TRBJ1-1	CASSPTNLRAEAFF	TGTGCCAGCTCACCAACGAACTTGCGGGCTGAAGCTTTCTTT
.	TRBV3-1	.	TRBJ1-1	CASSVRQKAEAFF	TGTGCCAGCAGCGTACGACAGAAGGCTGAAGCTTTCTTT
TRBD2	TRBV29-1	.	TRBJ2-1	CSVVLAGEQFF	TGCAGCGTTGTACTAGCGGGTGAGCAGTTCTTC
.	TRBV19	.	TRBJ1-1	CASAIGRNTEAFF	TGTGCCAGTGCCATTGGCCGGAACACTGAAGCTTTCTTT
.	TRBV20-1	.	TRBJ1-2	CSARDTGRSYGYTF	TGCAGTGCTAGAGATACGGGCAGGTCCTATGGCTACACCTTC
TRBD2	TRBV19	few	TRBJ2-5	CASRTSGGRGETQYF	TGTGCCAGTAGGACTAGCGGGGGACGGGGGGAGACCCAGTACTTC
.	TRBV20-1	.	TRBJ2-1	CSSNRGRGEQFF	TGCAGTTCCAACCGGGGCAGGGGTGAGCAGTTCTTC
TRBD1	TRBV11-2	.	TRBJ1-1	CASSSRQGVNTEAFF	TGTGCCAGCAGCTCCCGACAGGGGGTGAACACTGAAGCTTTCTTT
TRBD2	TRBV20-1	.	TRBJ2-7	CSAEPILAAYEQYF	TGCAGTGCTGAACCGATACTAGCGGCCTACGAGCAGTACTTC
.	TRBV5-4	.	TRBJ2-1	CASSLGLDNEQFF	TGTGCCAGCAGCTTGGGACTAGACAATGAGCAGTTCTTC
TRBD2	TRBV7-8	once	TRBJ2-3	CASSTSGGVYTQYF	TGTGCCAGCAGCACTAGCGGGGGGGTGTATACGCAGTATTTT
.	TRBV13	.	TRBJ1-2	CASSLGLNYGYTF	TGTGCCAGCAGCTTAGGGCTAAACTATGGCTACACCTTC
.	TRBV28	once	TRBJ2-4	CASRGGPAKNIQYF	TGTGCCAGCAGGGGGGGACCAGCCAAAAACATTCAGTACTTC
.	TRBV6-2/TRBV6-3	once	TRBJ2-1	CASTKNNEQFF	TGTGCCAGCACTAAGAACAATGAGCAGTTCTTC
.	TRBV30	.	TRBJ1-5	CAWGQQGGGNQPQHF	TGTGCCTGGGGACAGCAGGGCGGCGGCAATCAGCCCCAGCATTTT
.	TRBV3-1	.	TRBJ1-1	CASSQRAAGTEAFF	TGTGCCAGCAGCCAGAGGGCTGCGGGCACTGAAGCTTTCTTT
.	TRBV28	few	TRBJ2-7	CASSLANYEQYF	TGTGCCAGCAGTTTGGCGAATTACGAGCAGTACTTC
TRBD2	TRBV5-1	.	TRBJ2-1	CASSRDLAGAYNEQFF	TGCGCCAGCAGCCGAGATTTAGCGGGAGCCTACAATGAGCAGTTCTTC
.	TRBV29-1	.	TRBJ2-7	CSVEVNGQGLGEQYF	TGCAGCGTTGAAGTAAATGGGCAGGGGCTGGGCGAGCAGTACTTC
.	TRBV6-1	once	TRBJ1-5	CASSPTLGQSNQPQHF	TGTGCCAGCAGCCCTACCCTAGGACAGTCCAATCAGCCCCAGCATTTT
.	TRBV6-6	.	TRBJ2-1	CASSYSRGINEQFF	TGTGCCAGCAGTTACTCGAGAGGGATCAATGAGCAGTTCTTC
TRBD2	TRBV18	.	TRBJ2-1	CASSPDPTSGPSSEQFF	TGTGCCAGCTCACCGGATCCCACTAGCGGACCTTCATCCGAGCAGTTCTTC
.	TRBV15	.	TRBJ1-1	CATSRAPNTEAFF	TGTGCCACCAGCAGAGCCCCGAACACTGAAGCTTTCTTT
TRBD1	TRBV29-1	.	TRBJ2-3	CSVTEGAFLTDTQYF	TGCAGCGTTACTGAGGGGGCGTTCCTCACAGATACGCAGTATTTT
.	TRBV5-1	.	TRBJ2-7	CASSSREEVYEQYF	TGCGCCAGCAGCTCCAGGGAGGAGGTCTACGAGCAGTACTTC
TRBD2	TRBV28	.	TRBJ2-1	CASSGTSGRVHEQFF	TGTGCCAGCAGCGGGACTAGCGGGAGGGTCCATGAGCAGTTCTTC
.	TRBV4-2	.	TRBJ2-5	CASSQTKGGAGGGKQETQYF	TGTGCCAGCAGCCAAACGAAAGGAGGGGCCGGTGGCGGAAAACAGGAGACCCAGTACTTC
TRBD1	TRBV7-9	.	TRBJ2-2	CASSSDRVAGELFF	TGTGCCAGCAGCTCTGACAGGGTTGCCGGGGAGCTGTTTTTT
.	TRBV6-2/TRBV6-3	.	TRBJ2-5	CASSYGGAQETQYF	TGTGCCAGCAGTTACGGGGGGGCCCAAGAGACCCAGTACTTC